This TCR beta chain was documented in a study of CD8 T cells in ankylosing spondylitis. Ten or more counts support this clonotype. What it binds is unknown. Study results and limitations: Characteristic, it appeared, of ankylosing spondylitis blood was a TCR beta motif of seven or eight highly homologous variants.

MiXCR, run by TCRdb on the 5' RACE reads, gives a single entry per CDR3 protein. The data contain fewer than 550,000 distinct CDR3 sequences, about 5.4% of them seen just once; the ten biggest clones take up around 3.4%. This CDR3 comprises 13 residues. V dropped 2 bases and J dropped 1 base, with 5 bases sitting between them. The V and J genes are TRBV12-3 or TRBV12-4 and TRBJ1-1, with D hard to call. This TCR was sampled from a male donor with ankylosing spondylitis. Sequenced sample: blood, either unsorted or a sorted T cell fraction (not recorded which). CDR3 sequence: CASSLIRNTEAFF. For the CDR3, the DNA is TGTGCCAGCAGTTTAATCCGGAACACTGAAGCTTTCTTT.